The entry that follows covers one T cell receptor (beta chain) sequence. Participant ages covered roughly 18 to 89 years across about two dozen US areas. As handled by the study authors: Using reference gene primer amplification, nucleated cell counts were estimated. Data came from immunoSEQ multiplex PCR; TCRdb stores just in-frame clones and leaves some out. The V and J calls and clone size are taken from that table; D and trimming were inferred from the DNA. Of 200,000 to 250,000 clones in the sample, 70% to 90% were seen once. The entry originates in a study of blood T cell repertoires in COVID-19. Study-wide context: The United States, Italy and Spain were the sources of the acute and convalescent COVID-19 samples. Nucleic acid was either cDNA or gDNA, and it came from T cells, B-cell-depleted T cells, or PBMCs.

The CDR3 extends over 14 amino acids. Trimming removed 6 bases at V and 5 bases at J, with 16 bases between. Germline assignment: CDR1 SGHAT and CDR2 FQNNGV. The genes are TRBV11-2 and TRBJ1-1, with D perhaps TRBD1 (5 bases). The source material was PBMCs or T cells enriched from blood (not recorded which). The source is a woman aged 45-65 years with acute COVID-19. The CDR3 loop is CASRPTGTRTEAFF. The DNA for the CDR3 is TGTGCCAGCAGACCTACCGGGACTCGAACTGAAGCTTTCTTT.